These T cell receptor beta chains were read from a single sample in a study of T cell changes during pregnancy in multiple sclerosis. Sequenced by immunoSEQ multiplex PCR; TCRdb stores in-frame clones only, minus some. Among 90,000 to 120,000 clones listed, 85% to 95% were seen once. Specimen: peripheral blood, collected in the third trimester of pregnancy. These receptors came from a female donor in good health, enrolled as a control in a pregnancy study. CDR3s include the opening cysteine and the closing phenylalanine or tryptophan. D genes are given only for firm matches. The size field is filled for only some rows; it gives once, few, many or a size class.

v_call: TRBV6-6; j_call: TRBJ1-1; clone_size: NA; d_call: NA; cdr3_nt: TGTGCCAGCAGGCGGACAGATATGAACACTGAAGCTTTCTTT; cdr3_aa: CASRRTDMNTEAFF
v_call: TRBV7-2; j_call: TRBJ1-5; clone_size: NA; d_call: NA; cdr3_nt: TGTGCCAGCAGCTCCCGCGGTTTCCGCGATCAGCCCCAGCATTTT; cdr3_aa: CASSSRGFRDQPQHF
v_call: TRBV4-3; j_call: TRBJ2-5; clone_size: NA; d_call: NA; cdr3_nt: TGCGCCAGCAGTAGATCGCAGGGGTACCTGTCGGAGACCCAGTACTTC; cdr3_aa: CASSRSQGYLSETQYF
v_call: TRBV28; j_call: TRBJ1-5; clone_size: NA; d_call: TRBD1; cdr3_nt: TGTGCCAGCAGTTTGGGACAGGATCAGCCCCAGCATTTT; cdr3_aa: CASSLGQDQPQHF
v_call: TRBV7-9; j_call: TRBJ1-1; clone_size: NA; d_call: NA; cdr3_nt: TGTGCCAGCAGCTTATCTGCAGGGAAGACTGAAGCTTTCTTT; cdr3_aa: CASSLSAGKTEAFF
v_call: TRBV5-6; j_call: TRBJ2-7; clone_size: NA; d_call: TRBD1; cdr3_nt: TGTGCCAGCAGCAATCTTCGGCAGGGGGCCTACGAGCAGTACTTC; cdr3_aa: CASSNLRQGAYEQYF
v_call: TRBV19; j_call: TRBJ1-5; clone_size: NA; d_call: NA; cdr3_nt: TGTGCCAGTAGTGTATTTCAGTTAAGCAATCAGCCCCAGCATTTT; cdr3_aa: CASSVFQLSNQPQHF
v_call: TRBV6-5; j_call: TRBJ2-1; clone_size: NA; d_call: TRBD1; cdr3_nt: TGTGCCAGCAGTCCGGGACAGGGCTCCTACAATGAGCAGTTCTTC; cdr3_aa: CASSPGQGSYNEQFF
v_call: TRBV28; j_call: TRBJ1-4; clone_size: NA; d_call: NA; cdr3_nt: TGTGCCAGCAGTACACATCGACAGGATGAAAAACTGTTTTTT; cdr3_aa: CASSTHRQDEKLFF
v_call: TRBV19; j_call: TRBJ2-1; clone_size: few; d_call: NA; cdr3_nt: TGTGCCAGTAGTATGGCTAGTTCATCCTACAATGAGCAGTTCTTC; cdr3_aa: CASSMASSSYNEQFF
v_call: TRBV4-1; j_call: TRBJ1-1; clone_size: NA; d_call: NA; cdr3_nt: TGCGCCAGCAGCCAAGATGGGGGGAGGGGTAGAGCTTTCTTT; cdr3_aa: CASSQDGGRGRAFF
v_call: TRBV6-5; j_call: TRBJ1-1; clone_size: few; d_call: NA; cdr3_nt: TGTGCCAGCAGTTACTCGTTACAGGTGGGCACTGAAGCTTTCTTT; cdr3_aa: CASSYSLQVGTEAFF
v_call: TRBV19; j_call: TRBJ2-2; clone_size: NA; d_call: TRBD2; cdr3_nt: TGTGCCAGCACCCTACGGGGGGGGACCACCGGGGAGCTGTTTTTT; cdr3_aa: CASTLRGGTTGELFF
v_call: TRBV9; j_call: TRBJ1-2; clone_size: NA; d_call: NA; cdr3_nt: TGTGCCAGCAGCGTCAGGGGCGAGGGGTATGGCTACACCTTC; cdr3_aa: CASSVRGEGYGYTF
v_call: TRBV5-1; j_call: TRBJ2-5; clone_size: NA; d_call: TRBD1; cdr3_nt: TGCGCCAGCAGCTTGGAGCAGGGGGTGAGATGGACCCAGTACTTC; cdr3_aa: CASSLEQGVRWTQYF
v_call: TRBV7-8; j_call: TRBJ2-7; clone_size: NA; d_call: NA; cdr3_nt: TGTGCCAGCAGCTTATCTCCGTCCAGCGAGCAGTACTTC; cdr3_aa: CASSLSPSSEQYF
v_call: TRBV6-6; j_call: TRBJ1-2; clone_size: NA; d_call: TRBD1; cdr3_nt: TGTGCCAGCAGCCCAACGGGGACAGGGAGTTCCTTC; cdr3_aa: CASSPTGTGSSF
v_call: TRBV5-1; j_call: TRBJ2-3; clone_size: once; d_call: NA; cdr3_nt: TGCGCCAGCAGCTTGGACAGGAGAACAGATACGCAGTATTTT; cdr3_aa: CASSLDRRTDTQYF
v_call: TRBV10-3; j_call: TRBJ1-1; clone_size: NA; d_call: NA; cdr3_nt: TGTGCCATCAGTGAGTCGGCAGGGAACACTGAAGCTTTCTTT; cdr3_aa: CAISESAGNTEAFF
v_call: TRBV7-8; j_call: TRBJ2-3; clone_size: NA; d_call: NA; cdr3_nt: TGTGCCAGCAGCTTATGGGGGGGCCGCACAGATACGCAGTATTTT; cdr3_aa: CASSLWGGRTDTQYF
v_call: TRBV19; j_call: TRBJ1-5; clone_size: NA; d_call: NA; cdr3_nt: TGTGCCAGTAGTATAGACAGGGGTCAGCCCCAGCATTTT; cdr3_aa: CASSIDRGQPQHF
v_call: TRBV15; j_call: TRBJ2-1; clone_size: NA; d_call: TRBD2; cdr3_nt: TGTGCCACCAGCATCTGGACTAGCGGGGGCCGCGGCAATGAGCAGTTCTTC; cdr3_aa: CATSIWTSGGRGNEQFF
v_call: TRBV7-2; j_call: TRBJ2-1; clone_size: NA; d_call: TRBD2; cdr3_nt: TGTGCCAGCAGCTTTACAGGCGGGGGTCCCTACAATGAGCAGTTCTTC; cdr3_aa: CASSFTGGGPYNEQFF
v_call: TRBV4-1; j_call: TRBJ1-1; clone_size: NA; d_call: NA; cdr3_nt: TGCGCCAGCAGTGGAGGTGAGGGGGTAGGCACTGAAGCTTTCTTT; cdr3_aa: CASSGGEGVGTEAFF
v_call: TRBV11-3; j_call: TRBJ1-4; clone_size: NA; d_call: NA; cdr3_nt: TGTGCCAGCAGCTCTCTGGGGGCTCCTAATGAAAAACTGTTTTTT; cdr3_aa: CASSSLGAPNEKLFF
v_call: TRBV5-1; j_call: TRBJ2-2; clone_size: NA; d_call: TRBD1; cdr3_nt: TGCGCCAGCAGGGCCCCCGGGACAGGGTCCACCGGGGAGCTGTTTTTT; cdr3_aa: CASRAPGTGSTGELFF
v_call: TRBV6-1; j_call: TRBJ1-2; clone_size: NA; d_call: NA; cdr3_nt: TGTGCCAGCACCCCAAATGGGGTCACGGGGTATGGCTACACCTTC; cdr3_aa: CASTPNGVTGYGYTF
v_call: TRBV4-3; j_call: TRBJ1-1; clone_size: NA; d_call: TRBD1; cdr3_nt: TGCGCCAGCAGCCAAGAAAGACAGGGTTTGAGGGTTGACACTGAAGCTTTCTTT; cdr3_aa: CASSQERQGLRVDTEAFF
v_call: TRBV6-4; j_call: TRBJ2-2; clone_size: NA; d_call: TRBD1; cdr3_nt: TGTGCCAGCAGTGCCGGGGACAGGGGAACCGGGGAGCTGTTTTTT; cdr3_aa: CASSAGDRGTGELFF
v_call: TRBV19; j_call: TRBJ1-6; clone_size: NA; d_call: TRBD1; cdr3_nt: TGTGCCAGTAGTGCTCAGGGACAGGATTCACCCCTCCACTTT; cdr3_aa: CASSAQGQDSPLHF
v_call: TRBV27; j_call: TRBJ1-2; clone_size: NA; d_call: TRBD1; cdr3_nt: TGTGCCAGCAGTTTATTAGGGGGCGCCGAGGGCTATGGCTACACCTTC; cdr3_aa: CASSLLGGAEGYGYTF
v_call: TRBV5-4; j_call: TRBJ2-7; clone_size: NA; d_call: NA; cdr3_nt: TGTGCCAGCAGCCTCCGGGACTACGAGCAGTACTTC; cdr3_aa: CASSLRDYEQYF
v_call: TRBV5-1; j_call: TRBJ2-5; clone_size: NA; d_call: NA; cdr3_nt: TGCGCCAGCAGCTTCGGGGGGACATCCTTGGGGGAGACCCAGTACTTC; cdr3_aa: CASSFGGTSLGETQYF
v_call: TRBV7-9; j_call: TRBJ2-7; clone_size: NA; d_call: TRBD1; cdr3_nt: TGTGCCAGCAGCTCCAACCGGGACAGGGCCTCCGAGCAGTACTTC; cdr3_aa: CASSSNRDRASEQYF
v_call: TRBV7-9; j_call: TRBJ2-2; clone_size: NA; d_call: NA; cdr3_nt: TGTGCCAGCAGCTTACGCGGCGGGGAGCTGTTTTTT; cdr3_aa: CASSLRGGELFF
v_call: TRBV30; j_call: TRBJ2-7; clone_size: NA; d_call: NA; cdr3_nt: TGTGCCGGCGACGGGACTTTACGAAAGAGCTCCTACGAGCAGTACTTC; cdr3_aa: CAGDGTLRKSSYEQYF
v_call: TRBV7-3; j_call: TRBJ2-3; clone_size: NA; d_call: TRBD2; cdr3_nt: TGTGCCAGCAGCTCGTCTAGCGGCGATACGCAGTATTTT; cdr3_aa: CASSSSSGDTQYF
v_call: TRBV5-1; j_call: TRBJ2-3; clone_size: NA; d_call: NA; cdr3_nt: TGCGCCAGCAGCTTAAACAGCCACAACACAGATACGCAGTATTTT; cdr3_aa: CASSLNSHNTDTQYF
v_call: TRBV19; j_call: TRBJ2-7; clone_size: NA; d_call: TRBD1; cdr3_nt: TGTGCCAGTAGTCGGGACAGGGCCTACGAGCAGTACTTC; cdr3_aa: CASSRDRAYEQYF
v_call: TRBV14; j_call: TRBJ1-6; clone_size: NA; d_call: NA; cdr3_nt: TGTGCCAGCAGCCAAGAATTTAACAACTCACCCCTCCACTTT; cdr3_aa: CASSQEFNNSPLHF
v_call: TRBV30; j_call: TRBJ1-3; clone_size: once; d_call: NA; cdr3_nt: TGTGCCTGGACTGCGGCTACACGCTCTGGAAACACCATATATTTT; cdr3_aa: CAWTAATRSGNTIYF
v_call: TRBV6-6; j_call: TRBJ2-2; clone_size: NA; d_call: NA; cdr3_nt: TGTGCCAGCAGCCCAGTGGGGGAGCTGTTTTTT; cdr3_aa: CASSPVGELFF
v_call: TRBV9; j_call: TRBJ1-1; clone_size: NA; d_call: NA; cdr3_nt: TGTGCCAGCAGCACTCAGGGCACTGAAGCTTTCTTT; cdr3_aa: CASSTQGTEAFF
v_call: TRBV4-2; j_call: TRBJ1-1; clone_size: NA; d_call: NA; cdr3_nt: TGTGCCAGCAGCCAAGATATAGGGGGGGTAACGGCTGAAGCTTTCTTT; cdr3_aa: CASSQDIGGVTAEAFF
v_call: TRBV19; j_call: TRBJ2-5; clone_size: NA; d_call: NA; cdr3_nt: TGTGCCAGTAGTATCCTCCGGGGGAGCCAAGAGACCCAGTACTTC; cdr3_aa: CASSILRGSQETQYF
v_call: TRBV11-2; j_call: TRBJ1-3; clone_size: NA; d_call: NA; cdr3_nt: TGTGCCAGCAGCTTAGGCCAGGGTATTGGAAACACCATATATTTT; cdr3_aa: CASSLGQGIGNTIYF
v_call: TRBV6-5; j_call: TRBJ1-1; clone_size: NA; d_call: TRBD1; cdr3_nt: TGTGCCAGCAGTTACACCGGACAGGGCGGCACTGAAGCTTTCTTT; cdr3_aa: CASSYTGQGGTEAFF
v_call: TRBV30; j_call: TRBJ1-1; clone_size: NA; d_call: NA; cdr3_nt: TGTGCCTGGAGTTTCGGCGTCGGCGGCGGAGCTTTCTTT; cdr3_aa: CAWSFGVGGGAFF
v_call: TRBV30; j_call: TRBJ2-7; clone_size: NA; d_call: TRBD1; cdr3_nt: TGTGCCTGGAGTGGGGAAAACAGGGGAAAAGCCTACGAGCAGTACTTC; cdr3_aa: CAWSGENRGKAYEQYF
v_call: TRBV4-1; j_call: TRBJ2-2; clone_size: once; d_call: NA; cdr3_nt: TGCGCCAGCAGCCTCGGAGGGGAGAGGGCCGGGGAGCTGTTTTTT; cdr3_aa: CASSLGGERAGELFF
v_call: TRBV25-1; j_call: TRBJ1-3; clone_size: NA; d_call: NA; cdr3_nt: TGTGCCAGCAGTGTCTTCGGGCGGGGCACTGGAAACACCATATATTTT; cdr3_aa: CASSVFGRGTGNTIYF
v_call: TRBV5-6; j_call: TRBJ1-4; clone_size: NA; d_call: TRBD1; cdr3_nt: TGTGCCAGCAGCTCCAAGACAGGGGTTCAAGGAGAAAAACTGTTTTTT; cdr3_aa: CASSSKTGVQGEKLFF
v_call: TRBV5-4; j_call: TRBJ2-7; clone_size: once; d_call: NA; cdr3_nt: TGTGCCAGCAGCTTTCGGAAGGATGGGGGCAACGAGCAGTACTTC; cdr3_aa: CASSFRKDGGNEQYF
v_call: TRBV11-1; j_call: TRBJ1-1; clone_size: NA; d_call: NA; cdr3_nt: TGTGCCAGCAGTCTCAGCGAAGGGGCGGCCACTGAAGCTTTCTTT; cdr3_aa: CASSLSEGAATEAFF